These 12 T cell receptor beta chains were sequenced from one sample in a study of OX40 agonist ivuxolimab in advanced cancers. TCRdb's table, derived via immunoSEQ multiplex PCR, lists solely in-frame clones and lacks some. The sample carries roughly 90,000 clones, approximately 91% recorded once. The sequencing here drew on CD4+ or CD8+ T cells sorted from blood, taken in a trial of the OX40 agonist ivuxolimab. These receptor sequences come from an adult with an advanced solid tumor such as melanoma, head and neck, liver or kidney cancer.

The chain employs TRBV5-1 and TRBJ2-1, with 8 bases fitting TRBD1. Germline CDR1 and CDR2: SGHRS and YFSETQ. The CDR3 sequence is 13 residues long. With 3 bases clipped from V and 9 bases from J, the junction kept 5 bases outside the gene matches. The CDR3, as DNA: TGCGCCAGCAGCTCGGACAGGGCGATTGAGCAGTTCTTC. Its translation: CASSSDRAIEQFF.

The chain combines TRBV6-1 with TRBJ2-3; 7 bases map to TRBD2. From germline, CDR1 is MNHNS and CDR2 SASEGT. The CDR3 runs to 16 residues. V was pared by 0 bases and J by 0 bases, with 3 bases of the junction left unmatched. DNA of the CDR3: TGTGCCAGCAGTGAAGCAGCGGGGTCTAGCACAGATACGCAGTATTTT. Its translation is CASSEAAGSSTDTQYF.

CDR3 in amino acids: CASSSRALMPYGYTF. The CDR3 bases are TGTGCCAGCAGCTCTCGGGCCCTCATGCCTTATGGCTACACCTTC. The chain has TRBV7-2 and TRBJ1-2; no definite D call. The CDR3 spans 15 residues. The V gene's germline CDR1 is SGHTA and CDR2 FQGNSA. Trimming stripped 4 bases from V and 5 bases from J, with 17 bases between.

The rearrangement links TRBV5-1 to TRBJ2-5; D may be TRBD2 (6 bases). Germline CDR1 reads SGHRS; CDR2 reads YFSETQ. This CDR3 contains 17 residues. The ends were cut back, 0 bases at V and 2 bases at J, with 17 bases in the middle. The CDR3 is CASSLAGIATRQETQYF. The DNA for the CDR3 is TGCGCCAGCAGCTTGGCCGGAATTGCGACTAGACAAGAGACCCAGTACTTC.

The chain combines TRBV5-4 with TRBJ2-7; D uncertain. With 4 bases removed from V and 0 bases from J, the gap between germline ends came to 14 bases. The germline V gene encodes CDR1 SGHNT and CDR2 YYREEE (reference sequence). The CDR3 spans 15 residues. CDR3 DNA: TGTGCCAGCAGCGCAAGTGGAGTTTCCTCCTACGAGCAGTACTTC. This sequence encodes CASSASGVSSYEQYF.

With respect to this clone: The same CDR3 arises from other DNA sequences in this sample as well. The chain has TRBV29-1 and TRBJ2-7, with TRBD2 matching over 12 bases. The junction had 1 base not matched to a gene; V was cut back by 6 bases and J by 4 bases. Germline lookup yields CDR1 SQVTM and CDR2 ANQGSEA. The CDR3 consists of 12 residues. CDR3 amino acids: CSVTSGSYEQYF. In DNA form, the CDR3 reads TGCAGCGTGACTAGCGGGAGTTACGAGCAGTACTTC.

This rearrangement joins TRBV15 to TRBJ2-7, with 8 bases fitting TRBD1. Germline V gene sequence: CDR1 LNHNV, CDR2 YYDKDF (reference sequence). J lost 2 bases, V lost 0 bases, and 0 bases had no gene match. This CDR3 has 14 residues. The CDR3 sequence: CATSREQGAYEQYF. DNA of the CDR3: TGTGCCACCAGCAGAGAACAGGGGGCCTACGAGCAGTACTTC. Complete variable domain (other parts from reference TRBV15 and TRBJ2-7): DAMVIQNPRYQVTQFGKPVTLSCSQTLNHNVMYWYQQKSSQAPKLLFHYYDKDFNNEADTPDNFQSRRPNTSFCFLDIRSPGLGDTAMYLCATSREQGAYEQYFGPGTRLTVT.

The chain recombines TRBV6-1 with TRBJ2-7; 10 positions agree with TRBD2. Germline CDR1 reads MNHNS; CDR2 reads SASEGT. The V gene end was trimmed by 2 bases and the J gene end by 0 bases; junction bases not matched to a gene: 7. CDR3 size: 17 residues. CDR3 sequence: CASSERGSGRVSYEQYF. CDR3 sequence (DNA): TGTGCCAGCAGTGAACGAGGAAGCGGGAGGGTCTCCTACGAGCAGTACTTC.

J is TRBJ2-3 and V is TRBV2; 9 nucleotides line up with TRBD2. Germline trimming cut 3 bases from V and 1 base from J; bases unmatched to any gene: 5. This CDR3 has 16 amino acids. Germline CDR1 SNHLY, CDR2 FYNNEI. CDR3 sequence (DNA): TGTGCCAGCAGTGAGGGACTAGCAGGGGGCACAGATACGCAGTATTTT. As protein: CASSEGLAGGTDTQYF.

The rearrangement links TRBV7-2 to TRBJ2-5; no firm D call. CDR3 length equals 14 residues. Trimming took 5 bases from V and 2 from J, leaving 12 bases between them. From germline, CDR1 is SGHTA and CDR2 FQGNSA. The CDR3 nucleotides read TGTGCCAGCAGCCCGATTGGGCAGCAAGAGACCCAGTACTTC. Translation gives CASSPIGQQETQYF.

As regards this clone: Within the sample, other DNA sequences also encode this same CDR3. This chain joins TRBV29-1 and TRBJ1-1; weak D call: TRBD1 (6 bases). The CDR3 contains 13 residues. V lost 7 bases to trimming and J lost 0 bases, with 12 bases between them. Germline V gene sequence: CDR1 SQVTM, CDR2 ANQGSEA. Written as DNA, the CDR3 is TGCAGCGCCCAAGGACAGCTGAACACTGAAGCTTTCTTT. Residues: CSAQGQLNTEAFF. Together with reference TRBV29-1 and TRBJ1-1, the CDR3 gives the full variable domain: SAVISQKPSRDICQRGTSLTIQCQVDSQVTMMFWYRQQPGQSLTLIATANQGSEATYESGFVIDKFPISRPNLTFSTLTVSNMSPEDSSIYLCSAQGQLNTEAFFGQGTRLTVV.

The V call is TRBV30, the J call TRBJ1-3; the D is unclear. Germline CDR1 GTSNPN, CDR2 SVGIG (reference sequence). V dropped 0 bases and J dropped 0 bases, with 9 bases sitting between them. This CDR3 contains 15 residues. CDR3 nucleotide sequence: TGTGCCTGGAGTGTCGACCAGAACTCTGGAAACACCATATATTTT. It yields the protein CAWSVDQNSGNTIYF.